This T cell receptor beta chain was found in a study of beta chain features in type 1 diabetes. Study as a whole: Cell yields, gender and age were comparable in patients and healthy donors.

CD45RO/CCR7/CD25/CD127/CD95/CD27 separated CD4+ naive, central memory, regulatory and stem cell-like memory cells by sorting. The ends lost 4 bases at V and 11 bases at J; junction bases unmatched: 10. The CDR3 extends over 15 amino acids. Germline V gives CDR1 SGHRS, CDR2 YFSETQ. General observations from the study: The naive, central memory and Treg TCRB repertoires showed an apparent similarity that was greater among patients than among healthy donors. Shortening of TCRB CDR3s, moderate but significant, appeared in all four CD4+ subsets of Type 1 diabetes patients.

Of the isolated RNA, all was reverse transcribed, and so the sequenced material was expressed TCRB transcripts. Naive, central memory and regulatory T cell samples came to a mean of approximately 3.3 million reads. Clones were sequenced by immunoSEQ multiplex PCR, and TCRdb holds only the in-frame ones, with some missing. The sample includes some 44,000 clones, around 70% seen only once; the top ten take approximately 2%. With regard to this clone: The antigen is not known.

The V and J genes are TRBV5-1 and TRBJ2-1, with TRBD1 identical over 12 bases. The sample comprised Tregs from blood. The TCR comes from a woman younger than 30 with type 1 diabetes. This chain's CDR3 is CASSGGDRGLRQQFF. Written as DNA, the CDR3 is TGCGCCAGCAGCGGCGGGGACAGGGGGCTACGCCAGCAGTTCTTC.